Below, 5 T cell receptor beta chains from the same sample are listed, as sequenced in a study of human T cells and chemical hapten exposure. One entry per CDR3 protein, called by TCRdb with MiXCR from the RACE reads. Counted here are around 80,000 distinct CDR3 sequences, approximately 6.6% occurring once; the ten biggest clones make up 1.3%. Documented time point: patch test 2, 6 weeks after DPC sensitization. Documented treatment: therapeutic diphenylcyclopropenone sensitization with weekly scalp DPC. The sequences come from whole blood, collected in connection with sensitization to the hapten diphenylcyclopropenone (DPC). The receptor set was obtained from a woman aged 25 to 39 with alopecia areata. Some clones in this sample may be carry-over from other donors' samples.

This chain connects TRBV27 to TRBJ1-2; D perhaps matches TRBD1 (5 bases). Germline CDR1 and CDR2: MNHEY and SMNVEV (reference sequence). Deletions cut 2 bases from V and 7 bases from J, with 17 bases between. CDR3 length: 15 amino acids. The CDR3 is CASSLRMGRILGYTF. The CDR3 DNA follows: TGTGCCAGCAGTTTAAGGATGGGGCGCATCCTTGGCTACACCTTC.

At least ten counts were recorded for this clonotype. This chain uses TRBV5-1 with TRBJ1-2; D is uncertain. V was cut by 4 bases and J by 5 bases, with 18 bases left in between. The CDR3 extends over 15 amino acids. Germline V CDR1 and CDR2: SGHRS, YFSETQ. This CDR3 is CASSPGSFPAYGYTF. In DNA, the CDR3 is TGCGCCAGCAGCCCGGGGAGCTTCCCCGCGTATGGCTACACCTTC.

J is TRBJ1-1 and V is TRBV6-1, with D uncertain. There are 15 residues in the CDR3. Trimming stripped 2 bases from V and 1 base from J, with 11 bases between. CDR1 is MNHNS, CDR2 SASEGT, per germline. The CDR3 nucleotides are TGTGCCAGCAGTGAACGTGCAGGAAAGAACACTGAAGCTTTCTTT. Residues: CASSERAGKNTEAFF.

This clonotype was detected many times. CDR3 in DNA: TGCAGCGTTGAAGTGACGGAGAATCAGCCCCAGCATTTT. Its protein is CSVEVTENQPQHF. The chain couples TRBV29-1 to TRBJ1-5, with unresolved D. V shed 1 base and J shed 4 bases, with 8 bases lying between them. The CDR3 is made up of 13 amino acids. From germline, CDR1 is SQVTM and CDR2 ANQGSEA.

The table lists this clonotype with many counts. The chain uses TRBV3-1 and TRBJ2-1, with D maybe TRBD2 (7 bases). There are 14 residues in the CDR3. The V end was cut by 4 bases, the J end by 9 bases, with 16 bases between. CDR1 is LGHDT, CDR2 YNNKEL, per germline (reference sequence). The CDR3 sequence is CASSPDSGGSEQFF. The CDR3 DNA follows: TGTGCCAGCAGCCCCGATTCGGGGGGCAGTGAGCAGTTCTTC.